A selection of T cell receptor beta chains follows, all from one sample in a study of cytomegalovirus exposure and HLA in healthy donors. Generated by immunoSEQ multiplex PCR, the TCRdb table keeps only in-frame clones and is missing some. The table includes some 91,000 clones, approximately 86% detected once. The sequencing sample was made of PBMCs. These receptors were collected from a man younger than 40 in good health and CMV-seropositive. The CDR3 runs from the conserved cysteine through the conserved F or W. Each record gives: D gene, J gene, clone size, V gene, CDR3 DNA, CDR3 protein. A D gene is named only where the DNA matches it firmly. Clone size, where shown, is once, few, many, or a class for clones that have expanded.

>TRBD1|TRBJ1-5|.|TRBV5-6
TGTGCCAGCAGTCGACAGGGTACCAATCAGCCCCAGCATTTT
CASSRQGTNQPQHF
>TRBD2|TRBJ2-2|.|TRBV14
TGTGCCAGCAGCCAACTTATCATAGCGGGAGGGAACACCGGGGAGCTGTTTTTT
CASSQLIIAGGNTGELFF
>TRBD2|TRBJ2-1|.|TRBV6-4
TGTGCCAGCAGCCGGGGACTAGCGGGCTCCTACAATGAGCAGTTCTTC
CASSRGLAGSYNEQFF
>.|TRBJ1-1|.|TRBV5-4
TGTGCCAGCGCTTGGACAGTTGGAGACACTGAAGCTTTCTTT
CASAWTVGDTEAFF
>TRBD1|TRBJ1-2|.|TRBV9
TGTGCCAGCAGCCTCGGGACAGGTGCCCTTCAAACCTATGGCTACACCTTC
CASSLGTGALQTYGYTF
>TRBD1|TRBJ2-1|.|TRBV18
TGTGCCAGCTCCTACCTACCTCCGGCGCAGGGGGCCAGCAATGAGCAGTTCTTC
CASSYLPPAQGASNEQFF
>.|TRBJ1-5|few|TRBV7-2
TGTGCCAGCAGCCAAGAGGCGGGGCGCAATCAGCCCCAGCATTTT
CASSQEAGRNQPQHF
>.|TRBJ1-5|.|TRBV15
TGTGCCACCAGCAGAGATTACAGCAACAATCAGCCCCAGCATTTT
CATSRDYSNNQPQHF
>TRBD2|TRBJ2-3|few|TRBV14
TGTGCCAGCAGCCTCAGCGGGACCTCCACAGATACGCAGTATTTT
CASSLSGTSTDTQYF
>TRBD2|TRBJ2-3|.|TRBV27
TGTGCCAGCAGTCACCGCGCCCCTAGCGGGGGGGCGTTAAGGACAGATACGCAGTATTTT
CASSHRAPSGGALRTDTQYF
>TRBD1|TRBJ2-7|.|TRBV4-2
TGTGCCAGCAGCCCAGACAGGGTATCCTACGAGCAGTACTTC
CASSPDRVSYEQYF
>.|TRBJ2-1|.|TRBV6-5
TGTGCCAGCAGTTTTGCCGACAGCTACAATGAGCAGTTCTTC
CASSFADSYNEQFF